One sample yielded the 17 T cell receptor beta chains listed below, sequenced in a study of T-cell reconstitution after alpha-beta-depleted transplantation in children. It was with unique molecular identifiers that the TCRbeta library was prepared. TCRdb itself ran the PCR reads through MiXCR, one entry per CDR3 protein. The sample comprises about 980,000 distinct CDR3 sequences, 25% to 35% of which are singletons, and about 28% rests with the top ten. Source: PBMCs, mostly from graft donor cells, taken 360 days after TCRalphabeta/CD19-depleted stem cell transplant. These receptors were taken from a boy under two years old who had a stem cell transplant for SCID, so the T cells may come from the graft donor.

The sample holds a few counts of this clonotype. The chain carries TRBV4-2 and TRBJ2-1, with 8 bases fitting TRBD2. The CDR3 contains 15 residues. The germline CDR1 and CDR2 sequences are LGHNA and YNFKEQ. After removal of 0 bases from V and 10 bases from J, the junction contained 8 bases not matched to a gene. In DNA, the CDR3 is TGTGCCAGCAGCCAAGATGGTAGCGGGGTGTGGGAGCAGTTCTTC. It encodes CASSQDGSGVWEQFF.

The V gene is TRBV5-1, the J gene TRBJ2-5; no definite D call. This CDR3 has 14 residues. V was cut by 0 bases and J by 5 bases, with 11 bases left in between. Germline lookup yields CDR1 SGHRS and CDR2 YFSETQ. This CDR3 reads CASSLGSLGETQYF. The CDR3 DNA follows: TGCGCCAGCAGCTTGGGTAGCCTCGGGGAGACCCAGTACTTC. The variable domain in full, with the rest retrieved from reference TRBV5-1 and TRBJ2-5, is KAGVTQTPRYLIKTRGQQVTLSCSPISGHRSVSWYQQTPGQGLQFLFEYFSETQRNKGNFPGRFSGRQFSNSRSEMNVSTLELGDSALYLCASSLGSLGETQYFGPGTRLLVL.

This clonotype turned up a few times. CDR3 sequence: CASSSYPQVNTEAFF. The CDR3, as DNA: TGTGCCAGCAGCTCTTACCCACAGGTGAACACTGAAGCTTTCTTT. V is TRBV7-2 and J is TRBJ1-1, with D possibly matching TRBD1 (5 bases). The length of the CDR3 is 15 residues. V was pared by 4 bases and J by 0 bases, with 12 bases between. Germline CDR1 and CDR2: SGHTA and FQGNSA.

V usage is TRBV15 and J usage is TRBJ2-1; D uncertain. Germline assignment: CDR1 LNHNV and CDR2 YYDKDF (reference sequence). Deletions cut 5 bases from V and 5 bases from J, with 19 bases between. This CDR3 has 16 amino acids. CDR3 sequence (DNA): TGTGCCACCAGCCCCGTCCCCCTTGGTTCCCACAATGAGCAGTTCTTC. Translated: CATSPVPLGSHNEQFF.

V gene TRBV2 combines with J gene TRBJ2-1; 10 positions match TRBD2. The CDR3 sequence is 16 residues long. V shed 4 bases, J shed 2 bases, and the junction held 5 bases outside the gene matches. Germline V lookup: CDR1 SNHLY, CDR2 FYNNEI. The CDR3 spells CASSANSGGTYNEQFF. The CDR3 nucleotides are TGTGCCAGCAGTGCTAATAGCGGGGGGACCTACAATGAGCAGTTCTTC.

This chain uses TRBV2 with TRBJ2-7; TRBD2 is a possible D gene (6 bases). Germline V gene sequence: CDR1 SNHLY, CDR2 FYNNEI. The ends were cut back, 7 bases at V and 8 bases at J, with 18 bases in the middle. The CDR3 is 13 amino acids. CDR3 protein: CASTSSGGFQQYF. The CDR3 region has the DNA TGTGCCAGCACATCTTCTGGGGGGTTCCAGCAGTACTTC.

This clonotype was detected only a few times. This chain links TRBV3-1 with TRBJ2-5; possibly TRBD1 for D (6 bases). Germline lookup yields CDR1 LGHDT and CDR2 YNNKEL (reference sequence). V lost 0 bases, J lost 5 bases, and 16 bases lay in between. CDR3 length equals 16 residues. The CDR3 DNA sequence: TGTGCCAGCAGCCAAGATCAGGTGGGACACTCGGAGACCCAGTACTTC. It codes for CASSQDQVGHSETQYF.

This clonotype was seen a handful of times. The chain links TRBV6-5 to TRBJ2-7, with D tentatively TRBD2 (6 bases). The CDR3 length is 14 residues. CDR1 is MNHEY, CDR2 SVGAGI, per germline. Trimming pared 6 bases from V and 4 bases from J, leaving 16 bases between. The CDR3 protein is CASRLTRGVYEQYF. The DNA for the CDR3 is TGTGCCAGCAGGTTGACTAGGGGAGTGTACGAGCAGTACTTC.

CDR3 nucleotide sequence: TGTGCCAGCAGCTTAGGGTTCGGGACAGTACTCCAAGAGACCCAGTACTTC. Translation gives CASSLGFGTVLQETQYF. The chain combines TRBV7-9 with TRBJ2-5, with 7 bases fitting TRBD1. CDR1 and CDR2 (germline): SEHNR, FQNEAQ (reference sequence). The CDR3 is 17 amino acids. The V gene end was trimmed by 1 base and the J gene end by 1 base; junction bases not matched to a gene: 9.

The chain is built from TRBV27 and TRBJ2-2; tentatively, D is TRBD1 or TRBD2 (6 bases each). Trimming shortened V by 5 bases and J by 4 bases, and 14 bases separated the two germline ends. Germline assignment: CDR1 MNHEY and CDR2 SMNVEV (reference sequence). The CDR3 consists of 15 residues. The CDR3 DNA follows: TGTGCCAGCAGTCGGAGGGGGGCAGGCACCGGGGAGCTGTTTTTT. This codes for CASSRRGAGTGELFF.

The chain joins TRBV12-3 or TRBV12-4 to TRBJ2-1; 9 bases line up with TRBD1. The CDR3 runs 15 residues. V gave up 8 bases and J gave up 2 bases; unmatched junction bases: 7. CDR3 coding DNA: TGTGCCAGCCAAACCGGGACAGGGCCCTACAATGAGCAGTTCTTC. Amino acids: CASQTGTGPYNEQFF.

The chain combines TRBV2 with TRBJ1-2; D not certain. Trimming cost V 6 bases and J 8 bases, with 13 bases left between them. The CDR3 is 12 amino acids. Germline CDR1 is SNHLY and CDR2 is FYNNEI. CDR3: CASRAAEPGYTF. The CDR3 nucleotides are TGTGCCAGCAGGGCCGCGGAGCCAGGCTACACCTTC. Supplemented by reference TRBV2 and TRBJ1-2, the full variable domain reads EPEVTQTPSHQVTQMGQEVILRCVPISNHLYFYWYRQILGQKVEFLVSFYNNEISEKSEIFDDQFSVERPDGSNFTLKIRSTKLEDSAMYFCASRAAEPGYTFGSGTRLTVV.

The gene calls are TRBV7-6 and TRBJ1-3; D remains unclear. There are 16 residues in the CDR3. Per the germline V gene, CDR1 is SGHVS and CDR2 is FNYEAQ. V lost 2 bases, J lost 3 bases, and 14 bases lay in between. The CDR3 region is CASSLNGELHGNTIYF. The CDR3 DNA follows: TGTGCCAGCAGCTTAAACGGGGAGTTGCATGGAAACACCATATATTTT.

This clonotype was seen at least ten times. The V and J genes are TRBV5-1 and TRBJ1-4; D ambiguous. The germline gives CDR1 SGHRS, CDR2 YFSETQ. CDR3 size: 14 residues. Trimming took off 4 bases at V and 8 bases at J, with 15 bases between the two ends. DNA for the CDR3: TGCGCCAGCAGCCTGGCGGGCTCGCAGGAAAAACTGTTTTTT. It yields the protein CASSLAGSQEKLFF.

This clonotype was recorded a few times. This rearrangement joins TRBV28 to TRBJ1-6; D is unclear. The V and J ends lost 10 bases and 3 bases respectively, with 13 bases between them. This CDR3 is built from 14 residues. The germline gives CDR1 MDHEN, CDR2 SYDVKM. In DNA form, the CDR3 reads TGTGCCACCAACAGCGTCGTCTATAATTCACCCCTCCACTTT. As protein: CATNSVVYNSPLHF.

The V gene is TRBV6-5, the J gene TRBJ1-1; no definite D call. Deletions cut 4 bases from V and 4 bases from J, with 16 bases between. From germline, CDR1 is MNHEY and CDR2 SVGAGI. The CDR3 totals 15 residues. In nucleotides, the CDR3 is TGTGCCAGCAGTTCCGTGTGGGCGCCGGGCACTGAAGCTTTCTTT. Translation: CASSSVWAPGTEAFF.

This clonotype was picked up a small number of times. The chain has TRBV20-1 and TRBJ2-1, with TRBD1 matching 10 bases. V trimming: 5 bases; J trimming: 4 bases; junction bases outside the gene matches: 5. The CDR3 runs 14 residues. The V gene's germline CDR1 is DFQATT and CDR2 SNEGSKA (reference sequence). The CDR3, as DNA: TGCAGTGCTGGGGACAGGGGTCATTACAATGAGCAGTTCTTC. This sequence encodes CSAGDRGHYNEQFF.